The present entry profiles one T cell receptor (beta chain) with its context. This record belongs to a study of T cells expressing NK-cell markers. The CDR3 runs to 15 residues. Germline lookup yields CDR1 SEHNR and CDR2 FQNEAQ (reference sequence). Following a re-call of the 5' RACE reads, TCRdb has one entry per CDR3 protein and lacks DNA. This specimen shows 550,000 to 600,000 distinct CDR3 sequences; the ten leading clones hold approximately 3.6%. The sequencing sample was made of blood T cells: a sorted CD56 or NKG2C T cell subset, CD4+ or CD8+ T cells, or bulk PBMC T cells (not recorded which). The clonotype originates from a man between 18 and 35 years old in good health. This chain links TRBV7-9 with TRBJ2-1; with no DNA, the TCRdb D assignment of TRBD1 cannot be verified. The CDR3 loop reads CATTSGFGSPGEQFF.